The T cell receptor beta chain under discussion was sequenced for a study of T cells in Graves' hyperthyroidism and ophthalmopathy. Clinical Activity Scores of at least 3, NOSPECS grades of at least 4 and durations under 3 months characterized ophthalmopathy patients. Thyroid ultrasound and orbital computed tomography, with clinical symptoms and serum thyroxine and TRAb, informed diagnoses. The CDR3 regions of TCR beta were amplified from RNA transcripts. Using the HTBI primer set, a first-round RT-PCR was run on the TCR CDR3. MiXCR, applied by TCRdb to the multiplex PCR reads, yields one record per CDR3 protein. The sample includes 490,000 or so distinct CDR3 sequences, about 20% of them seen just once. Germline CDR1 and CDR2: LNHDA and SQIVND (reference sequence). The CDR3 is made up of 17 amino acids. The J segment lost 6 bases and the V segment lost 1 base, leaving 11 bases of the junction unmatched.

Study-wide results and caveats: Separation of ophthalmopathy from stable hyperthyroidism was achieved by a 13 V-J model. Model output signaled ophthalmopathy a median roughly six months ahead of onset.

The table lists this clonotype with a few counts. Antigen: not known. The TCR comes from a man aged 40-49 years with Graves' ophthalmopathy. The chain employs TRBV19 and TRBJ1-5; 8 bases align to TRBD1. The sequenced sample consisted of blood. The CDR3 DNA follows: TGTGCCAGTAGTATAGGGGGCAGACAGGGGCCAAGTCAGCCCCAGCATTTT. Translated: CASSIGGRQGPSQPQHF.